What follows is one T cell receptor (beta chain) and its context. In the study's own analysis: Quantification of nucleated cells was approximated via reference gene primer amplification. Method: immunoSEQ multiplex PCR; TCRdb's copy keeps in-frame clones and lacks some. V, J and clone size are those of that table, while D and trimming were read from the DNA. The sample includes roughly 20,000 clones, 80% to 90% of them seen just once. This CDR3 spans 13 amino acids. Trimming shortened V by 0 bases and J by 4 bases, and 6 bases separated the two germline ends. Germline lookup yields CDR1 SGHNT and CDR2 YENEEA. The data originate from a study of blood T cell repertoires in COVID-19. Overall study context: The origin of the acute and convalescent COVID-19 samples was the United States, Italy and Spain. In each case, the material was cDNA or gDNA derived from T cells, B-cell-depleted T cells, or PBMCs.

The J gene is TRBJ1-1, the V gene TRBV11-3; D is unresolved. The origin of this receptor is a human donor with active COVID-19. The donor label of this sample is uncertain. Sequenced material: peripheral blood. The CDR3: CASSLEGSTEAFF. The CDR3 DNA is TGTGCCAGCAGCTTAGAGGGGAGCACTGAAGCTTTCTTT.